Listed here are 19 T cell receptor beta chains from one sample, sequenced in a study of blood T cell repertoires in COVID-19. Generated by immunoSEQ multiplex PCR, the TCRdb table keeps only in-frame clones and is missing some. The sample has around 120,000 clones, around nine tenths seen once. Sequenced: peripheral blood. Every receptor here comes from a woman aged 50 to 65 with active or convalescent COVID-19.

The V and J genes are TRBV28 and TRBJ2-7, with TRBD1 matching 7 bases. This CDR3 comprises 13 residues. V shed 5 bases, J shed 6 bases, and the junction held 7 bases outside the gene matches. CDR1 and CDR2 from the germline V gene are MDHEN and SYDVKM. CDR3 DNA: TGTGCCAGCAGTATACAGGGGTGGGGCGAGCAGTACTTC. Its protein product is CASSIQGWGEQYF.

This clone was observed a single time. The V call is TRBV7-9, the J call TRBJ2-5, with D unclear. Germline values: CDR1 SEHNR, CDR2 FQNEAQ (reference sequence). The length of the CDR3 is 13 residues. Trimming removed 2 bases at V and 1 base at J, with 5 bases between. This CDR3 is CASSLYSQETQYF. The CDR3 DNA sequence: TGTGCCAGCAGCTTATACAGCCAAGAGACCCAGTACTTC.

This chain links TRBV19 with TRBJ2-3; D is possibly TRBD2 (6 bases). Germline V lookup: CDR1 LNHDA, CDR2 SQIVND (reference sequence). The CDR3 covers 16 residues. Trimming pared 5 bases from V and 0 bases from J, leaving 15 bases between. CDR3 nucleotide sequence: TGTGCCAGTAGTCCGGGGGACTTGATCAGCACAGATACGCAGTATTTT. As protein: CASSPGDLISTDTQYF.

This rearrangement joins TRBV27 to TRBJ1-4, with TRBD1 identical over 7 bases. Germline trimming cut 4 bases from V and 4 bases from J; bases unmatched to any gene: 3. Germline CDR1 is MNHEY and CDR2 is SMNVEV (reference sequence). There are 14 residues in the CDR3. The chain's CDR3 is CASSSTGVNEKLFF. CDR3 sequence (DNA): TGTGCCAGCAGTTCCACAGGGGTTAATGAAAAACTGTTTTTT. The complete variable domain, with remaining parts taken from reference TRBV27 and TRBJ1-4, reads EAQVTQNPRYLITVTGKKLTVTCSQNMNHEYMSWYRQDPGLGLRQIYYSMNVEVTDKGDVPEGYKVSRKEKRNFPLILESPSPNQTSLYFCASSSTGVNEKLFFGSGTQLSVL.

This clone appeared once. The V call is TRBV5-1, the J call TRBJ2-1; tentative D call: TRBD2 (7 bases). Trimming took 0 bases from V and 5 from J, leaving 12 bases between them. The CDR3 totals 15 residues. CDR1 SGHRS and CDR2 YFSETQ come from the germline V gene. For the CDR3, the DNA is TGCGCCAGCAGCTTGGTCGGGGGGCATAACAATGAGCAGTTCTTC. Protein sequence: CASSLVGGHNNEQFF. Based on the CDR3 plus reference TRBV5-1 and TRBJ2-1, the full variable domain is KAGVTQTPRYLIKTRGQQVTLSCSPISGHRSVSWYQQTPGQGLQFLFEYFSETQRNKGNFPGRFSGRQFSNSRSEMNVSTLELGDSALYLCASSLVGGHNNEQFFGPGTRLTVL.

The chain couples TRBV7-6 to TRBJ1-1; D not resolved. In germline, CDR1 is SGHVS, CDR2 FNYEAQ. V was trimmed by 5 bases and J by 1 base, leaving 8 bases between them. The length of the CDR3 is 13 residues. This chain's CDR3 is CASSPVTNTEAFF. Written as DNA, the CDR3 is TGTGCCAGCAGCCCAGTCACGAACACTGAAGCTTTCTTT.

The V gene is TRBV6-1, the J gene TRBJ2-1; TRBD2 aligns across 11 bases. In germline, CDR1 is MNHNS, CDR2 SASEGT. The CDR3 length is 17 residues. After removal of 4 bases from V and 5 bases from J, the junction contained 10 bases not matched to a gene. The CDR3 is CASSGLAGKTRHNEQFF. The CDR3, as DNA: TGTGCCAGCAGTGGACTAGCGGGGAAGACTCGCCACAATGAGCAGTTCTTC.

The rearrangement joins TRBV6-5 to TRBJ2-2, with no clear D. Deletions cut 4 bases from V and 8 bases from J, with 8 bases between. This CDR3 spans 12 amino acids. Germline-derived CDR1 and CDR2 are MNHEY and SVGAGI. CDR3 region: CASSSFGGELFF. CDR3 sequence (DNA): TGTGCCAGCAGTTCCTTCGGGGGGGAGCTGTTTTTT.

This clone has just a few counts. V is TRBV6-4 and J is TRBJ2-5; 9 bases align to TRBD2. The V gene's germline CDR1 is MRHNA and CDR2 SNTAGT. The CDR3 extends over 16 amino acids. After removal of 6 bases from V and 5 bases from J, the junction contained 13 bases not matched to a gene. In DNA, the CDR3 is TGTGCCAGCAGGACTAGCGGACCTAGGGAAGGGGAGACCCAGTACTTC. Protein sequence: CASRTSGPREGETQYF.

This clone turned up a few times. The V and J genes are TRBV27 and TRBJ1-4; D gene ambiguous. CDR1 MNHEY and CDR2 SMNVEV come from the germline V gene (reference sequence). V lost 7 bases and J lost 4, with 13 bases in between. The CDR3 sequence is 14 residues long. The CDR3 bases are TGTGCCAGCAAGCCCCCGGGTCGTAATGAAAAACTGTTTTTT. Translated: CASKPPGRNEKLFF.

The rearrangement links TRBV30 to TRBJ2-7, with 8 bases matching TRBD2. The V gene end was trimmed by 1 base and the J gene end by 0 bases; junction bases not matched to a gene: 8. In germline, CDR1 is GTSNPN, CDR2 SVGIG (reference sequence). The CDR3 is 16 residues long. CDR3 residues: CAWSAAGAGGSYEQYF. CDR3 nucleotides: TGTGCCTGGAGTGCAGCTGGGGCGGGAGGCTCCTACGAGCAGTACTTC.

This chain uses TRBV28 with TRBJ2-7; 10 positions match TRBD1. Germline values: CDR1 MDHEN, CDR2 SYDVKM. Germline trimming cut 5 bases from V and 3 bases from J; bases unmatched to any gene: 1. This CDR3 has 13 amino acids. The CDR3 bases are TGTGCCAGCAGTGACAGGGGGCTCTACGAGCAGTACTTC. Translation: CASSDRGLYEQYF.

The chain carries TRBV25-1 and TRBJ1-2, with D perhaps matching TRBD1 (5 bases). The CDR3 has 14 residues. The V end was cut by 2 bases, the J end by 8 bases, with 15 bases between. Germline V gene sequence: CDR1 MGHDK, CDR2 SYGVNS. The CDR3, as DNA: TGTGCCAGCAGTGAAGGGTTAGGGGTTATGGGCTACACCTTC. As protein: CASSEGLGVMGYTF.

This clone showed up just once. The V gene is TRBV9, the J gene TRBJ2-1; D unclear. Germline V gives CDR1 SGDLS, CDR2 YYNGEE. V was cut by 4 bases and J by 4 bases, with 9 bases left in between. This CDR3 is 13 amino acids long. The DNA for the CDR3 is TGTGCCAGCAGCAAACAGATTTACAATGAGCAGTTCTTC. Its translation: CASSKQIYNEQFF.

The chain uses TRBV5-1 and TRBJ2-5, with TRBD1 identical over 7 bases. CDR3 length equals 14 residues. The germline gives CDR1 SGHRS, CDR2 YFSETQ. The junction had 11 bases not matched to a gene; V was cut back by 8 bases and J by 4 bases. As DNA, the CDR3 is TGCGCCAGTACCCTTCAGAACAGGGGAGAGACCCAGTACTTC. Translation gives CASTLQNRGETQYF.

The rearrangement joins TRBV28 to TRBJ2-5; D is perhaps TRBD1 (7 bases). The CDR3 covers 15 residues. Germline CDR1 reads MDHEN; CDR2 reads SYDVKM. Trimming stripped 2 bases from V and 7 bases from J, with 17 bases between. CDR3 sequence (DNA): TGTGCCAGCAGTTTACAGGGGGGAAGTCAGGGGACCCAGTACTTC. It codes for CASSLQGGSQGTQYF.

This CDR3 is CASRTTTGGGNTIYF. DNA for the CDR3: TGTGCCAGCAGGACCACGACAGGGGGAGGAAACACCATATATTTT. The V call is TRBV28, the J call TRBJ1-3; 9 nucleotides match TRBD1. The CDR3 spans 15 residues. Trimming took 6 bases from V and 4 from J; bases not matched to a gene: 7. Per germline, CDR1 MDHEN and CDR2 SYDVKM.

The CDR3 bases are TGTGCCAGCAGCCTCCAAGATACGGGTTATTCACCCCTCCACTTT. Translated: CASSLQDTGYSPLHF. The chain has TRBV2 and TRBJ1-6; D call uncertain. Trimming removed 6 bases at V and 8 bases at J, with 17 bases between. CDR1 and CDR2 from the germline V gene are SNHLY and FYNNEI. This CDR3 spans 15 amino acids.

The V gene is TRBV5-4, the J gene TRBJ1-2, with TRBD1 as a possible D gene (6 bases). This CDR3 spans 15 amino acids. From germline, CDR1 is SGHNT and CDR2 YYREEE (reference sequence). V gave up 3 bases and J gave up 4 bases, with 16 bases separating them. CDR3 in DNA: TGTGCCAGCAGCTCGGGGGGGGTACAGGGCTATGGCTACACCTTC. It is translated as CASSSGGVQGYGYTF. Supplemented by reference TRBV5-4 and TRBJ1-2, the full variable domain reads ETGVTQSPTHLIKTRGQQVTLRCSSQSGHNTVSWYQQALGQGPQFIFQYYREEENGRGNFPPRFSGLQFPNYSSELNVNALELDDSALYLCASSSGGVQGYGYTFGSGTRLTVV.